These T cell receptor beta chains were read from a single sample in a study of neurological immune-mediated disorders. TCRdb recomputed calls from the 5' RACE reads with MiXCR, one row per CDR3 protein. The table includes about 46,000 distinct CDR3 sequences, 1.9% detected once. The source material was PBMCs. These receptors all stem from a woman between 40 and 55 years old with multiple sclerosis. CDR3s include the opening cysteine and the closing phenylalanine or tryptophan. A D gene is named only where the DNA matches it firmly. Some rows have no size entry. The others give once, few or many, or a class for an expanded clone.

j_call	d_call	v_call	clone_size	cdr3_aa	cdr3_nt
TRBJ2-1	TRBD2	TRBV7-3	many	CASSFSGGTYNEQFF	TGTGCCAGCAGCTTTAGCGGGGGTACATACAATGAGCAGTTCTTC
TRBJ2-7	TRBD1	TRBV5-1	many	CASSPVQGVYEQYF	TGCGCCAGCAGCCCTGTACAGGGGGTCTACGAGCAGTACTTC
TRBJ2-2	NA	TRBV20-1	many	CSASGGWAGELFF	TGCAGTGCTAGTGGGGGATGGGCCGGGGAGCTGTTTTTT
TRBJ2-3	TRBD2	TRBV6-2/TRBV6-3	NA	CASSYSQTSGSTDTQYF	TGTGCCAGCAGTTACTCGCAAACTAGCGGGAGCACAGATACGCAGTATTTT
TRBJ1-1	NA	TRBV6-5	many	CASAGYTEAFF	TGTGCCAGCGCAGGGTACACTGAAGCTTTCTTT
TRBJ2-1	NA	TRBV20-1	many	CSASSEAYNEQFF	TGCAGTGCTAGTAGCGAGGCCTACAATGAGCAGTTCTTC
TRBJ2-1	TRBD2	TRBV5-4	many	CASSLEERGVGQFF	TGTGCCAGCAGCTTGGAAGAGCGGGGGGTGGGGCAGTTCTTC
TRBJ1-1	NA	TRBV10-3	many	CAISDLDNTEAFF	TGTGCCATCAGTGACCTGGATAACACTGAAGCTTTCTTT
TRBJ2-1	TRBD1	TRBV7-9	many	CASTGDLPGQGYNEQFF	TGTGCCAGCACCGGGGACCTTCCGGGACAGGGCTACAATGAGCAGTTCTTC
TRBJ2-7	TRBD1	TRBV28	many	CASTGQGYEQYF	TGTGCCAGCACCGGACAGGGGTACGAGCAGTACTTC
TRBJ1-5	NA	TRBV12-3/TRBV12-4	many	CASRQTENQPQHF	TGTGCCAGCAGACAGACAGAAAATCAGCCCCAGCATTTT
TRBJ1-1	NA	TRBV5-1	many	CASSLVGAPGTEAFF	TGCGCCAGCAGCTTGGTGGGGGCGCCGGGCACTGAAGCTTTCTTT
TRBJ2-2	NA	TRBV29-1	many	CSVAQWAGELFF	TGCAGCGTTGCCCAATGGGCCGGGGAGCTGTTTTTT
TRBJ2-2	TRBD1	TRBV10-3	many	CAISPGTVATGELFF	TGTGCCATCAGCCCCGGGACAGTGGCGACCGGGGAGCTGTTTTTT
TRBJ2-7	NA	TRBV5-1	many	CASSVTGPYEQYF	TGCGCCAGCAGCGTCACAGGTCCCTACGAGCAGTACTTC
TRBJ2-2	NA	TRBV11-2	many	CASSWGLYTGELFF	TGTGCCAGCAGCTGGGGACTGTACACCGGGGAGCTGTTTTTT
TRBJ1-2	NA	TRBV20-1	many	CSARHTGPNYGYTF	TGCAGTGCTAGACACACAGGGCCTAACTATGGCTACACCTTC
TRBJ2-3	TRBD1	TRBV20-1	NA	CSAPDRQGSTDTQYF	TGCAGTGCGCCCGACCGACAGGGTAGCACAGATACGCAGTATTTT
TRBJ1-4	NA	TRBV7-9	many	CASSQGIRDGEKLFF	TGTGCCAGCAGCCAGGGGATCAGGGACGGCGAAAAACTGTTTTTT
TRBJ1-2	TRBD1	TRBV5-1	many	CASSFRTGYGYTF	TGCGCCAGCAGTTTTAGGACAGGCTATGGCTACACCTTC
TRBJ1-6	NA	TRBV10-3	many	CATSGLGGDNSPLHF	TGTGCCACCTCGGGCCTCGGGGGGGATAATTCACCCCTCCACTTT
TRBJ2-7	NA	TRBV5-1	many	CASSLSGVYEQYF	TGCGCCAGCAGCTTATCAGGGGTCTACGAGCAGTACTTC